This T cell receptor (beta chain) was documented in a study of shared clonotypes between healthy human individuals (dated by TCRdb to about 2020). Regarding the study in general: Three men and a couple of women, aged 18 to 49 years, made up the cohort. Per donor, three plates each were used for CD4 naive and CD4 memory, two for CD8 naive, and one for CD8 memory. Leukapheresis yielded between about 0.94 and 8.9 billion PBMCs per donor. To increase sequencing depth and limit assay-specific biases, different laboratories used diverse techniques to prepare libraries and sequence TCR repertoires. The study deeply sequenced blood TCR repertoires of about 5 healthy adults to estimate repertoire size and the extent of clonotype sharing between individuals. The full study reports these points: About 5% of naive CD4, around 3.6% of naive CD8, approximately 2.2% of memory CD4, and approximately 0.4% of memory CD8 clonotypes were shared across several donors. Rarefaction of sorted-subset datasets indicated incomplete sequencing despite the large sequencing depth. The genetic and exposure-history diversity represented was limited by the small number of donors. Higher generation probabilities were observed for clonotypes shared by all four sorted-subset donors than for non-shared clonotypes. Pairwise subsampling led to the expectation that sequencing depth would affect the degree of clonotype sharing among donors. Sampling was restricted to blood, and TCR repertoires in tissue are likely to differ from TCR repertoires in blood. Naive subsets generally had larger estimated clonotype richness than memory subsets did.

V lost 3 bases and J lost 2 bases, and the count of bases not matched to a germline gene is 2. The CDR3 holds 15 amino acids from the cysteine to the phenylalanine. Left in the record is the CDR3 DNA by itself, 45 bases read in frame from the first base. Based on the germline V gene (reference sequence), the CDR1 and CDR2 sequences are WNHNN and SYGVQD. Donors were healthy HIV-negative adults with no recently reported acute infections or vaccinations. Only Caucasian adults living in Nashville, Tennessee, USA were represented among the donors. CD4+ T cells were enriched by magnetic negative selection; naive cells were then positively selected on CD45RA, and the negative fraction formed the memory subset. After blood collection by leukapheresis, PBMCs were isolated using Ficoll-Histopaque density gradient centrifugation and then cryopreserved in the vapor phase of liquid nitrogen. Analytical flow cytometry was used to check the purity and quantity of every magnetically sorted T cell population. From each sorted fraction, genomic DNA was isolated and quantified by UV absorbance on a Nanodrop 2000c.

Using the deep immunoSEQ assay, TCR CDR3 regions were amplified from genomic DNA by multiplex PCR. Genomic DNA extracted from each cell subset was distributed evenly over all wells of several immunoSEQ 96-well plates, and each plate served as one replicate. For sorted subsets, about 220 ng of genomic DNA, equivalent to about 30,000 T cell genomes, went into each replicate PCR. The purified libraries were quantified using a Qubit 3.0 fluorometer, sized with a Bioanalyzer 2100, and then quantified again using the KAPA Library Quantification kit. Every immunoSEQ 96-well plate was sequenced on a dedicated single-read 150-cycle Illumina NextSeq 550 flow cell. The source study handled its data this way. Because the immunoSEQ output held only junctional sequences and lacked quality scores, the filtering could not match the filtering applied to full-length reads. Sequences were annotated with PyIR, a Python wrapper for IgBLAST v1.9, using IMGT germline references to assign V/J genes and CDR3. Reads were removed for weak V/J assignments (E-value above 1e-6), missing CDR3, stop codons, out-of-frame junctions, or ambiguous translated residues. V3J clonotypes were defined as sequences sharing an identical inferred V gene, J gene, and CDR3 amino acid sequence. The percentage overlap between two repertoires was calculated by dividing the number of shared unique clonotypes by the size of the smaller repertoire. Richness of each repertoire was evaluated using RTK rarefaction, the Chao1 estimator, and Recon v2.1 estimates of unobserved clonotypes. Generation probabilities were computed with OLGA for all TCRbeta clonotypes obtained by the gDNA method from several donors. TCRdb obtained this table from immuneACCESS and retained in-frame rearrangements with V and J assigned. These tables miss some clones; where compared with another copy, unresolved V genes account for less than half of the shortfall, and the remainder is unexplained. The V and J calls and clone size were taken over from that table, and D and trimming were inferred from the DNA. The sample records about 1.5 million clones, under 99% of which are singletons. The ten largest clones add up to 0.4% to 0.55% of the sample.

This clone showed up just once. Its target antigen remains unknown. No base quality values were provided; no much bigger clone lies one nucleotide off. Sequenced input: naive CD4+ T cells sorted from blood. What this sample's cell subset or site label stands for: CD45RA+ positively selected. The receptor chain draws on TRBV10-1 and TRBJ2-3; 10 bases in the junction line up with TRBD2. This clonotype was obtained from a man younger than 45 in good health. CDR3 protein: CASSDSGRATDTQYF. At the DNA level, the sequence is TGCGCCAGCAGTGACAGCGGGAGGGCCACAGATACGCAGTATTTT.